The clone carrying this T cell receptor (beta chain) has only a few counts. CDR3 size: 15 residues. Trimming left V 4 bases short and J 1 base short, with 14 bases between. Germline V CDR1 and CDR2: SGHRS, YFSETQ. The source of the sample is a study of blood T cell repertoires in COVID-19. On the study more broadly: Acute-phase and convalescent COVID-19 samples originated in the United States, Italy and Spain. T cells, B-cell-depleted T cells, or PBMCs supplied cDNA or gDNA.

Original processing notes: By means of reference gene primer amplification, nucleated cell counts were estimated. Only in-frame clones appear in the TCRdb table, and some are missing; sequencing was by immunoSEQ multiplex PCR. V, J and clone size reflect that table, while D and trimming were determined from the DNA. The sample lists more than 130,000 clones, 84% seen once, with over 5% in the top ten. This rearrangement joins TRBV5-1 to TRBJ1-1; weak D call: TRBD1 (5 bases). The origin of this receptor is a human donor in a cohort sampled during active COVID-19. The sequenced sample was peripheral blood. CDR3 sequence: CASSITLTANTEAFF. DNA of the CDR3: TGCGCCAGCAGCATTACATTGACAGCGAACACTGAAGCTTTCTTT.